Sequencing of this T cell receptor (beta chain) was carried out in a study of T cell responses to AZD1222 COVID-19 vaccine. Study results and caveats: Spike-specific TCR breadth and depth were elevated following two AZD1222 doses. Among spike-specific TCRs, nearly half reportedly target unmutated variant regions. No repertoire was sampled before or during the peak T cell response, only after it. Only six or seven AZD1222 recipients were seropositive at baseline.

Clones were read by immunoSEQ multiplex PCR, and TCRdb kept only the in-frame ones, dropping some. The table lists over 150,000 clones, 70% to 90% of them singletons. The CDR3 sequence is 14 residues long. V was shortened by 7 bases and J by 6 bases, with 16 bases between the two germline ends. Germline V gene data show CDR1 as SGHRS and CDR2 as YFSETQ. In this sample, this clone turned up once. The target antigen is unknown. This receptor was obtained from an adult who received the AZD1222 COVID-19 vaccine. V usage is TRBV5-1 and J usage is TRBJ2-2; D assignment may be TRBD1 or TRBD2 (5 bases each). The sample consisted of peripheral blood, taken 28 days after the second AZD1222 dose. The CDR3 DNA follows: TGCGCCAGCCAGCCGGGACCTGTGTCCGGGGAGCTGTTTTTT. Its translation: CASQPGPVSGELFF.